The T cell receptor (beta chain) under discussion was sequenced for a study of blood T cells in healthy people across ages. Whole-study findings and limits: More naive CD4+ cells and higher diversity marked long-lived donors relative to aged donors. Per million T cells, the diversity of TCR beta decreased roughly linearly as age advanced.

Through a sample-barcoded 5' primer and a J-beta primer mix, a second PCR was run for roughly 7 to 12 cycles. Researchers report that a template-switch adaptor with 12 random nucleotides tagged each cDNA molecule. Sequencing of every sample gave 3 million or more CDR3-containing paired-end reads. TCRdb independently ran MiXCR on the 5' RACE reads; one entry per CDR3 protein. The table lists roughly 1.7 million distinct CDR3 sequences, around 36% of them singletons. On this clonotype itself: Its antigen is as yet unknown.

Trimming removed 2 bases at V and 11 bases at J, with 9 bases between. This CDR3 comprises 11 residues. CDR1 and CDR2 (germline): LGHDT, YNNKEL (reference sequence). The source material was blood. The TCR originated in a woman in her 30s in good health. V usage is TRBV3-1 and J usage is TRBJ2-5; D is unresolved. The CDR3: CASSQNREQYF. The DNA of the CDR3 is TGTGCCAGCAGCCAAAACAGAGAGCAGTACTTC.